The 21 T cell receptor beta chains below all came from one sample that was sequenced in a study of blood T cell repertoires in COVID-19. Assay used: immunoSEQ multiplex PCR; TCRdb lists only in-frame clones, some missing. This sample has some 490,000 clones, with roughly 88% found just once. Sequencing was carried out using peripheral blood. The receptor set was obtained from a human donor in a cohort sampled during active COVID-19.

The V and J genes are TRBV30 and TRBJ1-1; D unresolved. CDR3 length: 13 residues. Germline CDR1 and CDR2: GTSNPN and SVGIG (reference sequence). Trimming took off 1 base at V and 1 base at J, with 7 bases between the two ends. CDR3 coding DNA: TGTGCCTGGAGTGGGTCCGGGAACACTGAAGCTTTCTTT. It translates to CAWSGSGNTEAFF.

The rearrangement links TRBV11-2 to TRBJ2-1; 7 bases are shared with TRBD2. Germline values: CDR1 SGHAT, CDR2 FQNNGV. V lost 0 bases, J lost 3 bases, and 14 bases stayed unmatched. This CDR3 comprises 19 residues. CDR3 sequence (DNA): TGTGCCAGCAGCTTAGATTGGGAGCTCGTCGGGACTATCTACAATGAGCAGTTCTTC. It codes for CASSLDWELVGTIYNEQFF.

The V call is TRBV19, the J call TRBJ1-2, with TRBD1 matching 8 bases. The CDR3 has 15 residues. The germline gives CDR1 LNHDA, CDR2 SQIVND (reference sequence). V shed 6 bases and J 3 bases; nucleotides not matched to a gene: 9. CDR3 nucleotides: TGTGCCAGTAGAATGCAGGGGGCGCGGGACTATGGCTACACCTTC. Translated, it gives CASRMQGARDYGYTF.

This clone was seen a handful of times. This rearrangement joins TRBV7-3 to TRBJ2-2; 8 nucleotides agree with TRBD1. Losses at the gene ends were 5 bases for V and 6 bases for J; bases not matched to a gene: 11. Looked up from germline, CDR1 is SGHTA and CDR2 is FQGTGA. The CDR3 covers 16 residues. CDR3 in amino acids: CASSRRQGQGAGELFF. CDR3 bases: TGTGCCAGCAGCCGCAGACAGGGGCAAGGCGCCGGGGAGCTGTTTTTT.

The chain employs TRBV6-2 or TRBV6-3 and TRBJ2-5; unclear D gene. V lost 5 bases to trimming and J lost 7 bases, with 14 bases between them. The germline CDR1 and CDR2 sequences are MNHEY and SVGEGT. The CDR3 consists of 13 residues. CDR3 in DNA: TGTGCCAGCAGTCCCGGGTCCCCGGGGACCCAGTACTTC. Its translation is CASSPGSPGTQYF.

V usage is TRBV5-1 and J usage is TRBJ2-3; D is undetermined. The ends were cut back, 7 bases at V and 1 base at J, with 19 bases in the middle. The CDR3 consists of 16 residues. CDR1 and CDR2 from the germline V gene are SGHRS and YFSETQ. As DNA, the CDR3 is TGCGCCAGCTCAGGCCCTTCGAGACCAGGCACAGATACGCAGTATTTT. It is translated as CASSGPSRPGTDTQYF.

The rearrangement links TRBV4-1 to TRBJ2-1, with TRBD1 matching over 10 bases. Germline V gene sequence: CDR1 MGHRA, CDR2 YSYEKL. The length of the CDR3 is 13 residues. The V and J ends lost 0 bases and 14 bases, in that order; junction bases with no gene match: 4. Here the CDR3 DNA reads TGCGCCAGCAGCCAAGATCGAGGGACAGGGGAGTTCTTC. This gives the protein CASSQDRGTGEFF.

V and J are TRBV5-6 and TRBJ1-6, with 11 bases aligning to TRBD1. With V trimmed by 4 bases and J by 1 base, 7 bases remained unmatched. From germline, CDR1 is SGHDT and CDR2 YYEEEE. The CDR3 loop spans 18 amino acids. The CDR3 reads CASSRGQGAKSYNSPLHF. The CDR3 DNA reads TGTGCCAGCAGCCGAGGACAGGGGGCGAAGTCCTATAATTCACCCCTCCACTTT.

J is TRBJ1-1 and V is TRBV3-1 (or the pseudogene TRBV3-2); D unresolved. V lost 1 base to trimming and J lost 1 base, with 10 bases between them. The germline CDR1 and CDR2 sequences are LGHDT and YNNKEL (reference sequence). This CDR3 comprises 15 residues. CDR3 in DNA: TGTGCCAGCAGCCAAGGAAGCACCGGGAACACTGAAGCTTTCTTT. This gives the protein CASSQGSTGNTEAFF.

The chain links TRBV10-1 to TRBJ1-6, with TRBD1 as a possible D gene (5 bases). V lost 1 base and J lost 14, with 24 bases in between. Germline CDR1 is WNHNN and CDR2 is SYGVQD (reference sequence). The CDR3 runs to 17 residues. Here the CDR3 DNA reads TGCGCCAGCAGTGAGTTATTTCGAGGACAAGTCATAAGAACCCTCCACTTT. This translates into CASSELFRGQVIRTLHF.

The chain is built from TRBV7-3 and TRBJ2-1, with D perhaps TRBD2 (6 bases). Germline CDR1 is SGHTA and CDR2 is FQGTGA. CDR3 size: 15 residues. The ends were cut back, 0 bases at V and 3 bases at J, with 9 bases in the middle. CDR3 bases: TGTGCCAGCAGCTTAACACTAGCAGACTACAATGAGCAGTTCTTC. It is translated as CASSLTLADYNEQFF.

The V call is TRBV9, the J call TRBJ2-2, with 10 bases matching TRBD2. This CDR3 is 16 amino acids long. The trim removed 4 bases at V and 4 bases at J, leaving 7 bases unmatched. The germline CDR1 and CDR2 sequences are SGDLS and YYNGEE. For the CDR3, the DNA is TGTGCCAGCAGCAAGGGGCTAGCGGGAGTCACCGGGGAGCTGTTTTTT. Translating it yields CASSKGLAGVTGELFF.

This chain's CDR3 is CASSLPPEGAQYF. The DNA of the CDR3 is TGTGCCAGCAGCTTACCTCCTGAGGGGGCCCAGTACTTC. The chain links TRBV7-3 to TRBJ2-5; possible D gene TRBD1, 6 bases. In germline, CDR1 is SGHTA, CDR2 FQGTGA. This CDR3 contains 13 residues. Trimming cost V 2 bases and J 9 bases, with 13 bases left between them.

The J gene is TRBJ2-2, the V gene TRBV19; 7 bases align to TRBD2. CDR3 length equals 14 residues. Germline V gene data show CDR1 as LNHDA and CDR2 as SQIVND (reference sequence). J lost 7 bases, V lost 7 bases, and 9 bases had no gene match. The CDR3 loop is CASNQGGMIGELFF. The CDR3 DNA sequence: TGTGCCAGTAATCAGGGAGGGATGATCGGGGAGCTGTTTTTT.

The CDR3 sequence is CATSTGHSTDTQYF. DNA for the CDR3: TGTGCCACCAGCACTGGACACAGCACAGATACGCAGTATTTT. The gene calls are TRBV15 and TRBJ2-3, with a possible D match to TRBD1 (5 bases). Germline CDR1 reads LNHNV; CDR2 reads YYDKDF (reference sequence). The length of the CDR3 is 14 residues. V lost 4 bases and J 0 bases, leaving 8 bases between the germline ends.

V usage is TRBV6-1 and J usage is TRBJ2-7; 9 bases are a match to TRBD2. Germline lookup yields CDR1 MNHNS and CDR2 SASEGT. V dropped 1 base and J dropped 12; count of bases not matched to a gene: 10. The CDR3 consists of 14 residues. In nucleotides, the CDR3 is TGTGCCAGCAGTGAAGTAGCGGGAGAGAAAGGGCTGTACTTC. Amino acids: CASSEVAGEKGLYF.

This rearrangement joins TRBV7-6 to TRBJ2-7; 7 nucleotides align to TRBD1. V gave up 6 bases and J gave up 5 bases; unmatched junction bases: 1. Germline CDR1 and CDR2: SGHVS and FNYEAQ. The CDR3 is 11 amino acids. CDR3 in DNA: TGTGCCAGCAGGACAGGGAACGAGCAGTACTTC. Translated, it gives CASRTGNEQYF. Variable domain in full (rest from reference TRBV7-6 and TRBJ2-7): GAGVSQSPRYKVTKRGQDVALRCDPISGHVSLYWYRQALGQGPEFLTYFNYEAQQDKSGLPNDRFSAERPEGSISTLTIQRTEQRDSAMYRCASRTGNEQYFGPGTRLTVT.

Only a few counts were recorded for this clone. The CDR3 DNA follows: TGTGCCAGCAGTGCAGGGTACACTGAAGCTTTCTTT. Protein: CASSAGYTEAFF. The chain recombines TRBV25-1 with TRBJ1-1, with D perhaps matching TRBD1 (5 bases). Deletions cut 4 bases from V and 3 bases from J, with 6 bases between. The CDR3 is made up of 12 amino acids. From germline, CDR1 is MGHDK and CDR2 SYGVNS.

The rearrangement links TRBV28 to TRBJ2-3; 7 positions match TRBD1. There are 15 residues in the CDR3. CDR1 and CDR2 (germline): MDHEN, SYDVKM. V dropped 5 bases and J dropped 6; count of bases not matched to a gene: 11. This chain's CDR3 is CASSAPTGFDDTQYF. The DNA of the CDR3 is TGTGCCAGCAGTGCCCCGACAGGGTTTGATGATACGCAGTATTTT. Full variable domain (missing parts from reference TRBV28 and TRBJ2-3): DVKVTQSSRYLVKRTGEKVFLECVQDMDHENMFWYRQDPGLGLRLIYFSYDVKMKEKGDIPEGYSVSREKKERFSLILESASTNQTSMYLCASSAPTGFDDTQYFGPGTRLTVL.

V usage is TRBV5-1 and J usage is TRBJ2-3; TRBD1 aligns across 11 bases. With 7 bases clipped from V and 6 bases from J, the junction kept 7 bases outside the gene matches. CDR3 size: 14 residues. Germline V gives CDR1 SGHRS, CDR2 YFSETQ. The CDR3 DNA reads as TGCGCCAGCGCCGGGACAGGGGGGATGGATACGCAGTATTTT. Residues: CASAGTGGMDTQYF. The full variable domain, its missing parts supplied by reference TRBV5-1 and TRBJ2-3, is KAGVTQTPRYLIKTRGQQVTLSCSPISGHRSVSWYQQTPGQGLQFLFEYFSETQRNKGNFPGRFSGRQFSNSRSEMNVSTLELGDSALYLCASAGTGGMDTQYFGPGTRLTVL.

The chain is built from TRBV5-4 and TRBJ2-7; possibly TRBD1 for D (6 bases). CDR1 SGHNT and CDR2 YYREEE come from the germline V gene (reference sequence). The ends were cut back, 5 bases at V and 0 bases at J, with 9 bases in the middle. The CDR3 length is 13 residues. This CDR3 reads CASSQGSSYEQYF. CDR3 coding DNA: TGTGCCAGCAGTCAGGGGTCCTCCTACGAGCAGTACTTC.